The clone carrying this TCR beta chain was recorded at least ten times. Its antigen is not known. Trimming removed 2 bases at V and 2 bases at J, with 4 bases between. Germline CDR1 reads SNHLY; CDR2 reads FYNNEI. The CDR3 is 13 residues long. The entry originates in a study of T cells in Graves' hyperthyroidism and ophthalmopathy. Broader study findings: In validation, the model predicted ophthalmopathy. These predictions came a median around 5.9 months before onset.

Template material for amplifying TCR beta CDR3 regions consisted of RNA transcripts. With the HTBI primer set, the TCR CDR3 went through a first round of RT-PCR. In TCRdb, the multiplex PCR reads were re-called with MiXCR into one record per CDR3 protein. This repertoire shows some 300,000 distinct CDR3 sequences, less than 20% found once; its top ten account for roughly 40%. Material: blood. The clonotype was recovered from a man aged 50 to 59 with Graves' ophthalmopathy. This chain uses TRBV2 with TRBJ2-4; D uncertain. In nucleotides, the CDR3 is TGTGCCAGCAGTGAAAATCCCAAAAACATTCAGTACTTC. Translating it yields CASSENPKNIQYF.